The next 10 T cell receptor beta chains were all read from a single sample in a study of blood T cell repertoires in COVID-19. Method: immunoSEQ multiplex PCR; TCRdb's copy keeps in-frame clones and lacks some. The table lists under 150,000 clones, about 80% of them singletons. Sequencing was done on a sample of PBMCs or T cells enriched from blood (not recorded which). Receptors were obtained from a man in his forties with acute COVID-19.

The chain employs TRBV28 and TRBJ1-5; D not certain. The CDR3 covers 15 residues. The V end lost 3 bases, the J end lost 1 base, and 10 bases lay between the germline ends. The germline gives CDR1 MDHEN, CDR2 SYDVKM. The CDR3 spells CASSLAVLSNQPQHF. In DNA form, the CDR3 reads TGTGCCAGCAGTTTGGCAGTGTTAAGCAATCAGCCCCAGCATTTT.

The rearrangement uses TRBV19 and TRBJ2-3, with 9 positions matching TRBD1. The CDR3 loop spans 13 amino acids. Germline-derived CDR1 and CDR2 are LNHDA and SQIVND (reference sequence). The CDR3 spells CATLQQGADTQYF. The CDR3 region has the DNA TGTGCGACTCTCCAACAGGGGGCCGATACGCAGTATTTT. The full variable domain, with the rest looked up from reference TRBV19 and TRBJ2-3, is DGGITQSPKYLFRKEGQNVTLSCEQNLNHDAMYWYRQDPGQGLRLIYYSQIVNDFQKGDIAEGYSVSREKKESFPLTVTSAQKNPTAFYLCATLQQGADTQYFGPGTRLTVL.

V is TRBV6-6 and J is TRBJ2-3; 9 bases agree with TRBD2. V shed 0 bases and J 4 bases; nucleotides not matched to a gene: 5. The CDR3 runs to 16 residues. CDR1 is MNHNY, CDR2 SVGAGI, per germline (reference sequence). The CDR3 DNA follows: TGTGCCAGCAGTTACTCGGGACTAGCAGGGCCAGATACGCAGTATTTT. This codes for CASSYSGLAGPDTQYF.

In regard to this clone: Distinct nucleotide sequences in the sample also encode this CDR3. This chain links TRBV7-9 with TRBJ1-1; maybe TRBD1 (5 bases). V lost 5 bases, J lost 1 base, and 8 bases lay in between. The CDR3 spans 13 residues. Looked up from germline, CDR1 is SEHNR and CDR2 is FQNEAQ (reference sequence). In DNA form, the CDR3 reads TGTGCCAGCAGCCCCGGACAGAACACTGAAGCTTTCTTT. Protein product: CASSPGQNTEAFF.

The genes are TRBV9 and TRBJ1-1; unclear D gene. This CDR3 has 15 amino acids. Germline-derived CDR1 and CDR2 are SGDLS and YYNGEE. Between the trimmed V and J ends, which lost 4 bases and 1 base, there was a span of 14 bases. In nucleotides, the CDR3 is TGTGCCAGCAGCCCCCGTCCCGCAGGGAACACTGAAGCTTTCTTT. Translation: CASSPRPAGNTEAFF.

Notes on this clone: Other DNA sequences in this specimen translate into the identical CDR3. This chain uses TRBV2 with TRBJ1-2, with D unclear. Germline loops: CDR1 SNHLY, CDR2 FYNNEI. V gave up 8 bases and J gave up 2 bases, with 6 bases separating them. This CDR3 comprises 11 residues. Here the CDR3 DNA reads TGTGCCAGCTCCGGGAACTATGGCTACACCTTC. Its translation: CASSGNYGYTF.

The chain uses TRBV7-2 and TRBJ2-3; 7 nucleotides align to TRBD1. The ends lost 6 bases at V and 2 bases at J; junction bases unmatched: 8. The V gene's germline CDR1 is SGHTA and CDR2 FQGNSA. The CDR3 contains 15 residues. CDR3 amino acids: CASRPQGSHTDTQYF. The CDR3 nucleotides are TGTGCCAGCAGGCCACAGGGGTCGCACACAGATACGCAGTATTTT.

The chain couples TRBV7-3 to TRBJ2-3; 8 nucleotides line up with TRBD1. CDR1 is SGHTA and CDR2 is FQGTGA in the germline V gene. After removal of 0 bases from V and 6 bases from J, the junction contained 5 bases not matched to a gene. The CDR3 is 15 residues long. CDR3 nucleotides: TGTGCCAGCAGCTTAACGACAGGGGTGGGGGATACGCAGTATTTT. Its translation: CASSLTTGVGDTQYF.

The V gene is TRBV6-5, the J gene TRBJ2-5, with 8 bases lining up with TRBD1. The CDR3 is 15 amino acids. J was trimmed by 4 bases and V by 8 bases; bases with no gene match: 12. CDR1 and CDR2 from the germline V gene are MNHEY and SVGAGI. In nucleotides, the CDR3 is TGTGCCAGCCATCCTGGACAGGGAGGAGGAGAGACCCAGTACTTC. Translated: CASHPGQGGGETQYF.

This rearrangement joins TRBV18 to TRBJ2-7; 7 bases are a match to TRBD2. After removal of 3 bases from V and 2 bases from J, the junction contained 4 bases not matched to a gene. The CDR3 spans 14 residues. Per the germline V gene, CDR1 is KGHSH and CDR2 is LQKENI. In DNA form, the CDR3 reads TGTGCCAGCTCACCCGGCCTAGCGGCCTACGAGCAGTACTTC. It encodes CASSPGLAAYEQYF.